Below, 26 T cell receptor beta chains from the same sample are listed, as sequenced in a study of shared clonotypes between healthy human individuals. Measured with immunoSEQ multiplex PCR; TCRdb has only the in-frame clones, and not every one. The repertoire consists of about 1 million clones, with roughly 80% occurring once and the leading ten covering around 1.5%. Material for sequencing was memory CD4+ T cells sorted from blood. The subset: CD45RA-negative fraction. All receptors come from a man aged 18-30 years in good health.

V and J are TRBV10-3 and TRBJ2-2, with TRBD1 matching over 10 bases. Germline CDR1 ENHRY, CDR2 SYGVKD. The trim removed 6 bases at V and 3 bases at J, leaving 4 bases unmatched. This CDR3 region has 15 residues. Here the CDR3 reads CAIRGQGRDTGELFF. The CDR3 DNA reads TGTGCCATCAGGGGACAGGGGAGGGACACCGGGGAGCTGTTTTTT.

This chain links TRBV7-2 with TRBJ2-7; 10 bases match TRBD1. V gave up 1 base and J gave up 7 bases; unmatched junction bases: 7. The length of the CDR3 is 15 residues. Germline V gives CDR1 SGHTA, CDR2 FQGNSA. The CDR3 is CASSLGLDRGNEQYF. CDR3 DNA: TGTGCCAGCAGCTTAGGTTTGGACAGGGGGAATGAGCAGTACTTC.

V and J are TRBV5-1 and TRBJ1-4, with D perhaps TRBD1 (5 bases). V was trimmed by 5 bases and J by 8 bases, leaving 13 bases between them. The CDR3 totals 13 residues. Germline CDR1 and CDR2: SGHRS and YFSETQ. CDR3 region: CASRRQGGEKLFF. The CDR3 DNA reads TGCGCCAGCAGGAGGCAGGGCGGGGAAAAACTGTTTTTT.

This clone was detected only a few times. The chain couples TRBV7-6 to TRBJ1-5; 9 nucleotides line up with TRBD1. Germline loops: CDR1 SGHVS, CDR2 FNYEAQ. Trimming took 5 bases from V and 1 from J; bases not matched to a gene: 3. The CDR3 has 15 residues. CDR3 sequence: CASSPGTGSNQPQHF. The CDR3, as DNA: TGTGCCAGCAGCCCCGGGACAGGGAGCAATCAGCCCCAGCATTTT. Together with reference TRBV7-6 and TRBJ1-5, the CDR3 gives the full variable domain: GAGVSQSPRYKVTKRGQDVALRCDPISGHVSLYWYRQALGQGPEFLTYFNYEAQQDKSGLPNDRFSAERPEGSISTLTIQRTEQRDSAMYRCASSPGTGSNQPQHFGDGTRLSIL.

The rearrangement links TRBV4-1 to TRBJ1-4; unclear D gene. The CDR3 covers 15 residues. Germline CDR1 MGHRA, CDR2 YSYEKL. V was shortened by 1 base and J by 6 bases, with 12 bases between the two germline ends. CDR3 in amino acids: CASSQVFTDDEKLFF. In DNA form, the CDR3 reads TGCGCCAGCAGCCAAGTCTTCACAGACGATGAAAAACTGTTTTTT.

As to this clone: Other nucleotide sequences from this sample produce the same CDR3. The J gene is TRBJ1-2, the V gene TRBV7-9, with 7 bases aligning to TRBD1. V lost 5 bases to trimming and J lost 2 bases; unmatched junction nucleotides: 2. There are 13 residues in the CDR3. CDR1 and CDR2 (germline): SEHNR, FQNEAQ (reference sequence). In nucleotides, the CDR3 is TGTGCCAGCAGCCTGGGACAGAACTATGGCTACACCTTC. As protein: CASSLGQNYGYTF.

J is TRBJ1-6 and V is TRBV30; D is possibly TRBD1 (5 bases). CDR1 GTSNPN and CDR2 SVGIG come from the germline V gene (reference sequence). V lost 3 bases and J lost 6, with 12 bases in between. The CDR3 sequence is 14 residues long. CDR3 sequence: CAWSQGLVNSPLHF. The DNA of the CDR3 is TGTGCCTGGAGCCAGGGACTCGTTAATTCACCCCTCCACTTT. Based on the CDR3 plus reference TRBV30 and TRBJ1-6, the full variable domain is SQTIHQWPATLVQPVGSPLSLECTVEGTSNPNLYWYRQAAGRGLQLLFYSVGIGQISSEVPQNLSASRPQDRQFILSSKKLLLSDSGFYLCAWSQGLVNSPLHFGNGTRLTVT.

CDR3 DNA: TGTGCCAGCAGTTTTATCATCAGGGGTGAAGCTTTCTTT. Protein product: CASSFIIRGEAFF. V and J are TRBV28 and TRBJ1-1, with D possibly TRBD1 on 6 matching bases. Germline lookup yields CDR1 MDHEN and CDR2 SYDVKM. CDR3 length equals 13 residues. The V gene lost 3 bases and the J gene lost 7 bases, with 12 bases spanning the gap.

This clone was observed a few times. The rearrangement joins TRBV7-3 to TRBJ2-3, with TRBD2 identical over 7 bases. The CDR3 sequence is 15 residues long. CDR1 and CDR2 (germline): SGHTA, FQGTGA. Unmatched junction bases numbered 3, after V lost 1 base and J lost 2 bases. The CDR3 here is CASSLMGGNTDTQYF. CDR3 coding DNA: TGTGCCAGCAGCTTAATGGGGGGGAACACAGATACGCAGTATTTT.

V is TRBV5-6 and J is TRBJ1-2; D gene uncertain. Germline lookup yields CDR1 SGHDT and CDR2 YYEEEE. This CDR3 is 14 amino acids long. The germline V and J ends were trimmed by 4 bases and 4 bases, with 14 bases remaining between them. The CDR3 DNA reads as TGTGCCAGCAGCCTCGACGAACGGCTCTATGGCTACACCTTC. This encodes CASSLDERLYGYTF. Full variable domain (rest looked up from reference TRBV5-6 and TRBJ1-2): DAGVTQSPTHLIKTRGQQVTLRCSPKSGHDTVSWYQQALGQGPQFIFQYYEEEERQRGNFPDRFSGHQFPNYSSELNVNALLLGDSALYLCASSLDERLYGYTFGSGTRLTVV.

V is TRBV2 and J is TRBJ2-5, with a possible D match to TRBD1 (5 bases). The V gene lost 5 bases and the J gene lost 6 bases, with 22 bases spanning the gap. Germline CDR1 and CDR2: SNHLY and FYNNEI. This CDR3 region has 16 residues. DNA for the CDR3: TGTGCCAGCAGTCCGGAAGCGACAGCCCAGGCTAAGACCCAGTACTTC. This codes for CASSPEATAQAKTQYF. Together with reference TRBV2 and TRBJ2-5, the CDR3 gives the full variable domain: EPEVTQTPSHQVTQMGQEVILRCVPISNHLYFYWYRQILGQKVEFLVSFYNNEISEKSEIFDDQFSVERPDGSNFTLKIRSTKLEDSAMYFCASSPEATAQAKTQYFGPGTRLLVL.

This sequence joins TRBV5-1 and TRBJ2-1; possible D gene TRBD2, 5 bases. The V end lost 4 bases, the J end lost 0 bases, and 14 bases lay between the germline ends. Germline assignment: CDR1 SGHRS and CDR2 YFSETQ. The CDR3 length is 16 residues. CDR3 protein: CASSPRERNSYNEQFF. The CDR3 bases are TGCGCCAGCAGCCCCCGAGAGCGGAACTCCTACAATGAGCAGTTCTTC.

This clone was seen a few times. The same CDR3 can be traced to other DNA sequences in this sample. This chain uses TRBV2 with TRBJ1-5, with D unclear. The ends were cut back, 5 bases at V and 0 bases at J, with 5 bases in the middle. This CDR3 has 13 residues. Germline CDR1 reads SNHLY; CDR2 reads FYNNEI. CDR3 in amino acids: CASSRDSNQPQHF. In DNA form, the CDR3 reads TGTGCCAGCAGTCGAGATAGCAATCAGCCCCAGCATTTT.

This clone was picked up one time. This sequence may be a read error, since a much larger clone differs from it by one base. This chain uses TRBV19 with TRBJ2-7, with TRBD2 identical over 8 bases. Germline V lookup: CDR1 LNHDA, CDR2 SQIVND (reference sequence). This CDR3 region has 13 residues. V dropped 3 bases and J dropped 3; count of bases not matched to a gene: 1. The CDR3, as DNA: TGTGCCAGTAGTATTCGGGGGGGCTACGAGCAGTACTTC. It translates to CASSIRGGYEQYF.

V gene TRBV30 combines with J gene TRBJ1-2; possibly TRBD1 for D (5 bases). Germline V gives CDR1 GTSNPN, CDR2 SVGIG (reference sequence). CDR3 size: 13 residues. V lost 2 bases, J lost 5 bases, and 12 bases lay in between. DNA for the CDR3: TGTGCCTGGAGTAGCGGAGGGGATTATGGCTACACCTTC. Translation: CAWSSGGDYGYTF. Based on the CDR3 plus reference TRBV30 and TRBJ1-2, the full variable domain is SQTIHQWPATLVQPVGSPLSLECTVEGTSNPNLYWYRQAAGRGLQLLFYSVGIGQISSEVPQNLSASRPQDRQFILSSKKLLLSDSGFYLCAWSSGGDYGYTFGSGTRLTVV.

The rearrangement uses TRBV19 and TRBJ2-2; D not resolved. The CDR3 covers 12 residues. Trimming removed 7 bases at V and 6 bases at J, with 9 bases between. The germline V gene encodes CDR1 LNHDA and CDR2 SQIVND (reference sequence). The DNA of the CDR3 is TGTGCCAGTAACATCTTCCCCGGGGAGCTGTTTTTT. It is translated as CASNIFPGELFF.

The gene calls are TRBV14 and TRBJ2-7; no clear D gene. The CDR3 extends over 15 amino acids. Germline V lookup: CDR1 SGHDN, CDR2 FVKESK. V dropped 4 bases and J dropped 1 base, with 14 bases sitting between them. CDR3 loop: CASSPRLGLSYEQYF. The CDR3 nucleotides are TGTGCCAGCAGCCCTCGATTAGGCCTGTCCTACGAGCAGTACTTC.

The V call is TRBV18, the J call TRBJ1-2, with 7 nucleotides matching TRBD1. The CDR3 covers 15 residues. Germline V gene lookup returns CDR1 KGHSH and CDR2 LQKENI. V dropped 3 bases and J dropped 0; count of bases not matched to a gene: 4. CDR3 protein: CASSPGQRANYGYTF. The CDR3 DNA reads TGTGCCAGCTCACCGGGACAGAGAGCTAACTATGGCTACACCTTC. Full variable domain (outside the CDR3, taken from reference TRBV18 and TRBJ1-2): NAGVMQNPRHLVRRRGQEARLRCSPMKGHSHVYWYRQLPEEGLKFMVYLQKENIIDESGMPKERFSAEFPKEGPSILRIQQVVRGDSAAYFCASSPGQRANYGYTFGSGTRLTVV.

The rearrangement joins TRBV19 to TRBJ1-4; the D is unclear. Germline values: CDR1 LNHDA, CDR2 SQIVND (reference sequence). The V and J ends lost 1 base and 10 bases respectively, with 13 bases between them. This CDR3 region has 14 residues. The chain's CDR3 is CASSIGNGGVKLFF. The CDR3 DNA reads TGTGCCAGTAGTATAGGTAACGGAGGCGTAAAACTGTTTTTT.

The chain links TRBV7-6 to TRBJ2-3; TRBD2 aligns across 8 bases. This CDR3 spans 14 amino acids. V shed 5 bases and J 7 bases; nucleotides not matched to a gene: 8. Germline V gene sequence: CDR1 SGHVS, CDR2 FNYEAQ. CDR3 in amino acids: CASSLLAEVNTQYF. CDR3 nucleotide sequence: TGTGCCAGCAGCCTACTAGCGGAGGTGAATACGCAGTATTTT.

This sequence joins TRBV5-4 and TRBJ1-1, with D possibly TRBD1 on 5 matching bases. Germline V lookup: CDR1 SGHNT, CDR2 YYREEE (reference sequence). Trimming removed 3 bases from V and 1 base from J, with 13 bases in between. CDR3 length: 15 residues. CDR3 DNA: TGTGCCAGCAGCTCTGGTGCGGGGCGGAACACTGAAGCTTTCTTT. This sequence encodes CASSSGAGRNTEAFF.

This clone was detected only a few times. The rearrangement links TRBV7-3 to TRBJ1-6; D remains unclear. The CDR3 runs to 15 residues. Germline V gene data show CDR1 as SGHTA and CDR2 as FQGTGA. The V and J ends lost 5 bases and 9 bases respectively, with 17 bases between them. The CDR3 sequence: CASSNTGSLGSPLHF. In nucleotides, the CDR3 is TGTGCCAGCAGCAATACCGGGAGTCTAGGTTCACCCCTCCACTTT.

The J gene is TRBJ1-5, the V gene TRBV30; D unclear. Germline CDR1 reads GTSNPN; CDR2 reads SVGIG (reference sequence). With 2 bases removed from V and 5 bases from J, the gap between germline ends came to 13 bases. The CDR3 contains 14 residues. The CDR3 loop reads CAWSSKGFDQPQHF. The CDR3 DNA is TGTGCCTGGAGTAGTAAGGGTTTCGATCAGCCCCAGCATTTT. Looking up the rest from reference TRBV30 and TRBJ1-5 gives the full variable domain: SQTIHQWPATLVQPVGSPLSLECTVEGTSNPNLYWYRQAAGRGLQLLFYSVGIGQISSEVPQNLSASRPQDRQFILSSKKLLLSDSGFYLCAWSSKGFDQPQHFGDGTRLSIL.

The V call is TRBV5-4, the J call TRBJ2-1; D is possibly TRBD1 (5 bases). The V and J ends lost 0 bases and 6 bases respectively, with 10 bases between them. The CDR3 covers 14 residues. The V gene's germline CDR1 is SGHNT and CDR2 YYREEE (reference sequence). The CDR3 loop is CASSLGGRRNEQFF. The CDR3 region has the DNA TGTGCCAGCAGCTTGGGGGGCCGGCGCAATGAGCAGTTCTTC.

The genes are TRBV7-8 and TRBJ2-2, with 8 bases identical to TRBD2. This CDR3 has 15 residues. Germline assignment: CDR1 SGHVS and CDR2 FQNEAQ. V lost 4 bases to trimming and J lost 5 bases; unmatched junction nucleotides: 6. The CDR3 DNA follows: TGTGCCAGCAGCTCCGGGACTAGACGGACCGGGGAGCTGTTTTTT. Translated, it gives CASSSGTRRTGELFF.

This clone was recorded many times. The sample contains more than one DNA sequence encoding this CDR3. V gene TRBV5-1 combines with J gene TRBJ1-1, with D hard to call. The ends were cut back, 4 bases at V and 3 bases at J, with 7 bases in the middle. Germline CDR1 is SGHRS and CDR2 is YFSETQ. The CDR3 spans 12 residues. The CDR3 nucleotides are TGCGCCAGCAGCCGGTATGACACTGAAGCTTTCTTT. This sequence encodes CASSRYDTEAFF. Combining the CDR3 with reference TRBV5-1 and TRBJ1-1 gives the whole variable domain KAGVTQTPRYLIKTRGQQVTLSCSPISGHRSVSWYQQTPGQGLQFLFEYFSETQRNKGNFPGRFSGRQFSNSRSEMNVSTLELGDSALYLCASSRYDTEAFFGQGTRLTVV.